This entry concerns a single TCR beta chain. An end of the junction differs from the germline gene, which may be a read error. There are 15 residues in the CDR3. From germline, CDR1 is KGHSH and CDR2 LQKENI. The sample originates from a study of blood T cell repertoires in COVID-19. Study background: Specimens from acute and convalescent COVID-19 originated in the United States, Italy and Spain.

The data were produced by immunoSEQ multiplex PCR, yet TCRdb's version contains in-frame clones alone and is incomplete. In the table there are over 40,000 clones, around 86% of which are singletons. The sample was peripheral blood. The chain couples TRBV18 to TRBJ1-3, with TRBD1 identical over 9 bases. The clonotype comes from a human donor in a cohort sampled during active COVID-19. This chain's CDR3 is CASSPQGALGNTIYF. The CDR3 nucleotides read TGTGCCAGCTCGCCACAGGGGGCACTGGGAAACACCATATATTTT.